This T cell receptor beta chain is from a study of blood T cells in healthy people across ages. Study-wide background: The capture of about one barcoded beta molecule per two T cells was achieved by template switching.

Next came a second PCR, run for roughly 6 to 11 cycles, which used a sample-barcoded 5' primer along with a J-beta primer mix. Each of the cDNA molecules was tagged by a template-switch adaptor with 12 random nucleotides. TCRdb re-analysed the 5' RACE reads in MiXCR, keeping a single row per CDR3 protein. The sample includes about 970,000 distinct CDR3 sequences, roughly half seen only once; the top ten take roughly 23%. Trimming stripped 6 bases from V and 2 bases from J, with 21 bases between. This CDR3 has 17 amino acids. Germline V gene data show CDR1 as SGHAT and CDR2 as FQNNGV. As concerns this clonotype: Its antigen is as yet unknown.

Study-level points and caveats: Any conclusive comparison of naive versus antigen-experienced cells was prevented by using unsorted PBMCs.

This clonotype was sampled from a woman aged 55-75 years in good health. The chain is built from TRBV11-2 and TRBJ2-3; D is tentatively TRBD1 or TRBD2 (6 bases each). Sequencing used blood. In DNA form, the CDR3 reads TGTGCCAGCAGAAGCAAAAGGGGGGCCCAATCCACAGATACGCAGTATTTT. Amino acids: CASRSKRGAQSTDTQYF.